One sample yielded the 4 T cell receptor beta chains listed below, sequenced in a study of shared clonotypes between healthy human individuals (dated by TCRdb to about 2020). Receptor amplification or capture employed the immunoSEQ multiplex PCR assay. Sourced from immuneACCESS, this table was stored by TCRdb with only in-frame sequences that have V and J called. A share of the clones is absent; for the studies checked, an unresolved V gene accounts for under half, and the remainder has no known explanation. This sample has around 2.5 million clones in its table, and 93% of those were observed once. In total, the top ten clones hold roughly 0.39% of the sample. Input material: naive CD4+ T cells from PBMCs. This specimen's cell subset or site label, interpreted: CD45RA+ positively selected. The receptors stem from a man aged 18 to 30 in good health. Some clones in this sample may be carry-over from other donors' samples.

This chain links TRBV2 with TRBJ2-5, with D uncertain. Germline V gives CDR1 SNHLY, CDR2 FYNNEI. The germline V and J ends were trimmed by 1 base and 1 base, with 7 bases remaining between them. The CDR3 sequence is 14 residues long. The CDR3 loop reads CASSEGLSQETQYF. The CDR3 coding sequence is TGTGCCAGCAGTGAAGGGCTATCCCAAGAGACCCAGTACTTC.

The chain joins TRBV28 to TRBJ1-6, with 7 bases fitting TRBD1. Germline V gives CDR1 MDHEN, CDR2 SYDVKM. The CDR3 spans 15 residues. J gave up 6 bases and V 6 bases, and 8 bases lay outside the gene matches. As DNA, the CDR3 is TGTGCCAGCAGCCTCCCCGGGACAGTTAATTCACCCCTCCACTTT. Translation: CASSLPGTVNSPLHF.

The chain recombines TRBV29-1 with TRBJ2-1, with 9 bases aligning to TRBD1. V was pared by 7 bases and J by 8 bases, with 21 bases of the junction left unmatched. Looked up from germline, CDR1 is SQVTM and CDR2 is ANQGSEA. The length of the CDR3 is 17 residues. The DNA of the CDR3 is TGCAGCGGTGGAAGACTCCGGGACAGGGAAGCAAACGATGAGCAGTTCTTC. It codes for CSGGRLRDREANDEQFF.

The chain combines TRBV5-4 with TRBJ1-1; 8 bases are a match to TRBD1. Germline CDR1 reads SGHNT; CDR2 reads YYREEE (reference sequence). Trimming removed 2 bases from V and 1 base from J; junction bases left unmatched: 1. The CDR3 has 14 amino acids. CDR3 in amino acids: CASSFGTGNTEAFF. In nucleotides, the CDR3 is TGTGCCAGCAGCTTCGGGACAGGGAACACTGAAGCTTTCTTT. Full variable domain (missing parts from reference TRBV5-4 and TRBJ1-1): ETGVTQSPTHLIKTRGQQVTLRCSSQSGHNTVSWYQQALGQGPQFIFQYYREEENGRGNFPPRFSGLQFPNYSSELNVNALELDDSALYLCASSFGTGNTEAFFGQGTRLTVV.